The rows below give T cell receptor beta chains drawn from one sample of a study of blood T cells in healthy people across ages. TCRdb reprocessed the 5' RACE reads with MiXCR, giving one entry per CDR3 protein. Altogether hundreds of thousands of distinct CDR3 sequences are present, over 40% being singletons, with the ten largest covering less than 15%. The specimen was blood. These receptors were collected from a woman over 75 in good health. Both conserved end residues are part of each CDR3. Fields, in order: D gene, J gene, clone size, V gene, CDR3 DNA, CDR3 protein. D genes are given only for firm matches. Size is stated for part of the rows, as once, few or many counts, or as a class when the clone is expanded.

D gene: .
J gene: TRBJ2-1
clone size: many
V gene: TRBV29-1
CDR3 DNA: TGCAGCGTTTACAGGGACCTCTCCTACAATGAGCAGTTCTTC
CDR3 protein: CSVYRDLSYNEQFF

D gene: TRBD1
J gene: TRBJ2-1
clone size: many
V gene: TRBV12-3/TRBV12-4
CDR3 DNA: TGTGCCAGCAGTCCGCAGGGACAGTTCTACAATGAGCAGTTCTTC
CDR3 protein: CASSPQGQFYNEQFF

D gene: .
J gene: TRBJ2-5
clone size: .
V gene: TRBV5-6
CDR3 DNA: TGTGCCAGCACCCAGCTTGCGCAGGGCCACCAAGAGACCCAGTACTTC
CDR3 protein: CASTQLAQGHQETQYF

D gene: .
J gene: TRBJ2-3
clone size: .
V gene: TRBV9
CDR3 DNA: TGTGCCAGCAGCGTAGCCGTCCGGTCTCGGGGCACAGATACGCAGTATTTT
CDR3 protein: CASSVAVRSRGTDTQYF

D gene: .
J gene: TRBJ2-3
clone size: .
V gene: TRBV10-1
CDR3 DNA: TGCGCCAGCAGCTCAGGAGGGCCTACTCGGGCGCAGTATTTT
CDR3 protein: CASSSGGPTRAQYF

D gene: .
J gene: TRBJ2-7
clone size: .
V gene: TRBV29-1
CDR3 DNA: TGCAGCGTTGAAGTAAAAGACGAGCAGTACTTC
CDR3 protein: CSVEVKDEQYF

D gene: .
J gene: TRBJ1-2
clone size: many
V gene: TRBV12-3/TRBV12-4
CDR3 DNA: TGTGCCAGCAGTTCAGAGGATACTGGCTATGGCTACACCTTC
CDR3 protein: CASSSEDTGYGYTF

D gene: .
J gene: TRBJ1-3
clone size: few
V gene: TRBV6-1
CDR3 DNA: TGTGCCAGCACCCACAACTCTGGAAACACCATATATTTT
CDR3 protein: CASTHNSGNTIYF

D gene: .
J gene: TRBJ2-1
clone size: many
V gene: TRBV28
CDR3 DNA: TGTGCCAGCAGTTTAGCACAGGGCTCCGGGAATGAGCAGTTCTTC
CDR3 protein: CASSLAQGSGNEQFF

D gene: TRBD1
J gene: TRBJ2-4
clone size: .
V gene: TRBV5-1
CDR3 DNA: TGCGCCAGCAGCCCACTGACAGGGAACGGAGAGCCCCAGTACTTC
CDR3 protein: CASSPLTGNGEPQYF

D gene: .
J gene: TRBJ2-2
clone size: many
V gene: TRBV15
CDR3 DNA: TGTGCCACCAGTGAGACCGGGCCACCGTACCCCGGGGAGCTGTTTTTT
CDR3 protein: CATSETGPPYPGELFF

D gene: .
J gene: TRBJ2-1
clone size: .
V gene: TRBV20-1
CDR3 DNA: TGCAGTGCTAGGGGCAGAGGGACCCCCAATGAGCAGTTCTTC
CDR3 protein: CSARGRGTPNEQFF

D gene: TRBD1
J gene: TRBJ1-2
clone size: .
V gene: TRBV27
CDR3 DNA: TGTGCCAGCAGGTTATCAACAGGGGGCGCCTATGGCTACACCTTC
CDR3 protein: CASRLSTGGAYGYTF

D gene: .
J gene: TRBJ2-3
clone size: .
V gene: TRBV29-1
CDR3 DNA: TGCAGCGTTGAAAAGGGACGGGATACGCAGTATTTT
CDR3 protein: CSVEKGRDTQYF

D gene: TRBD2
J gene: TRBJ2-1
clone size: .
V gene: TRBV11-2
CDR3 DNA: TGTGCCAGCAGGAAAGCAGCGGGATCCTACAATGAGCAGTTCTTC
CDR3 protein: CASRKAAGSYNEQFF

D gene: .
J gene: TRBJ1-1
clone size: .
V gene: TRBV30
CDR3 DNA: TGTGCCTGGAAGGGAATGGGCACTGAAGCTTTCTTT
CDR3 protein: CAWKGMGTEAFF

D gene: TRBD1
J gene: TRBJ1-2
clone size: .
V gene: TRBV7-2
CDR3 DNA: TGTGCCAGCAGCCCCCGGACAGGGGGGAATGGCTACACCTTC
CDR3 protein: CASSPRTGGNGYTF

D gene: TRBD1
J gene: TRBJ2-7
clone size: .
V gene: TRBV5-1
CDR3 DNA: TGCGCCAGCAGCTCGAACCCGGACAGGGGTGTCTCCTACGAGCAGTACTTC
CDR3 protein: CASSSNPDRGVSYEQYF

D gene: TRBD1
J gene: TRBJ1-5
clone size: once
V gene: TRBV20-1
CDR3 DNA: TGCAGTTTCAGCAGTTCCGGGACAGGGGTTAATCAGCCCCAGCATTTT
CDR3 protein: CSFSSSGTGVNQPQHF

D gene: TRBD2
J gene: TRBJ2-5
clone size: .
V gene: TRBV5-1
CDR3 DNA: TGCGCCAGTGGTTCGGCGGGAGGCGGTGGAGAGACCCAGTACTTC
CDR3 protein: CASGSAGGGGETQYF

D gene: .
J gene: TRBJ2-7
clone size: .
V gene: TRBV28
CDR3 DNA: TGTGCCAGCAGCGATAACAGGAAGCAGTACTTC
CDR3 protein: CASSDNRKQYF

D gene: .
J gene: TRBJ2-1
clone size: .
V gene: TRBV4-3
CDR3 DNA: TGCGCCAGCAGCCAAGACCGCGGGTTTGACGATGAGCAGTTCTTC
CDR3 protein: CASSQDRGFDDEQFF

D gene: .
J gene: TRBJ2-5
clone size: once
V gene: TRBV29-1
CDR3 DNA: TGCAGCGCTGATCCTTTGGACTGGAGTAAAGAGACCCAGTACTTC
CDR3 protein: CSADPLDWSKETQYF

D gene: .
J gene: TRBJ2-3
clone size: once
V gene: TRBV21-1
CDR3 DNA: .
CDR3 protein: CASNSGQAAQIRSIF

D gene: TRBD2
J gene: TRBJ2-3
clone size: few
V gene: TRBV28
CDR3 DNA: TGTGCCAGCAGTGCCCCGGCAGGGAGGGCGACAGATACGCAGTATTTT
CDR3 protein: CASSAPAGRATDTQYF

D gene: .
J gene: TRBJ2-7
clone size: .
V gene: TRBV18
CDR3 DNA: TGTGCCAGCTCATACGGACGGACCGACGAGCAGTACTTC
CDR3 protein: CASSYGRTDEQYF

D gene: .
J gene: TRBJ2-3
clone size: many
V gene: TRBV6-5
CDR3 DNA: TGTGCCAGGGGGGGGGCAGGCCCTAGCACAGATACGCAGTATTTT
CDR3 protein: CARGGAGPSTDTQYF

D gene: .
J gene: TRBJ2-3
clone size: .
V gene: TRBV20-1
CDR3 DNA: TGCAGTGCTAGCGGGAGTGCCACAGATACGCAGTATTTT
CDR3 protein: CSASGSATDTQYF

D gene: .
J gene: TRBJ2-2
clone size: .
V gene: TRBV7-9
CDR3 DNA: TGTGCCAGCAGCTTACCCAGGGCTGGTAACACCGGGGAGCTGTTTTTT
CDR3 protein: CASSLPRAGNTGELFF

D gene: .
J gene: TRBJ1-5
clone size: .
V gene: TRBV12-3/TRBV12-4
CDR3 DNA: TGTGCCAGCAGTCGGGACGTTTTTAGCAATCAGCCCCAGCATTTT
CDR3 protein: CASSRDVFSNQPQHF

D gene: .
J gene: TRBJ1-1
clone size: .
V gene: TRBV28
CDR3 DNA: TGTGCCAGCAGCACGCCCAGGGGGAACACTGAAGCTTTCTTT
CDR3 protein: CASSTPRGNTEAFF

D gene: TRBD2
J gene: TRBJ2-3
clone size: .
V gene: TRBV7-9
CDR3 DNA: TGTGCCAGCAGCTTCACTAGCGGGGGGCCCATCGGGACAGATACGCAGTATTTT
CDR3 protein: CASSFTSGGPIGTDTQYF

D gene: .
J gene: TRBJ1-4
clone size: .
V gene: TRBV6-5
CDR3 DNA: TGTGCCAGCAGGACGGGGGGAGTGGGAGAAAAACTGTTTTTT
CDR3 protein: CASRTGGVGEKLFF

D gene: TRBD2
J gene: TRBJ2-1
clone size: many
V gene: TRBV6-5
CDR3 DNA: TGTGCCAGCAGTTACGGGACTAGCGGGTACAATGAGCAGTTCTTC
CDR3 protein: CASSYGTSGYNEQFF

D gene: .
J gene: TRBJ2-4
clone size: many
V gene: TRBV10-3
CDR3 DNA: TGTGCCATCAGTGAGGCCGGGTCCGGAAACATTCAGTACTTC
CDR3 protein: CAISEAGSGNIQYF

D gene: TRBD1
J gene: TRBJ2-7
clone size: many
V gene: TRBV18
CDR3 DNA: TGTGCCAGCTCACAGGGGACAGGGTTACGAGAGCAGTACTTC
CDR3 protein: CASSQGTGLREQYF

D gene: .
J gene: TRBJ2-1
clone size: .
V gene: TRBV20-1
CDR3 DNA: TGCAGTGCTTCCGACGGCCGGACCCCCGGGGGGCAGTTCTTC
CDR3 protein: CSASDGRTPGGQFF

D gene: TRBD2
J gene: TRBJ2-1
clone size: many
V gene: TRBV29-1
CDR3 DNA: TGCAGCGTTGCCTCGACTAGCGGGAGAGACAATGAGCAGTTCTTC
CDR3 protein: CSVASTSGRDNEQFF

D gene: TRBD1
J gene: TRBJ2-5
clone size: .
V gene: TRBV5-1
CDR3 DNA: TGCGCCAGTAGCACATCGACAGGGTACCAAGAGACCCAGTACTTC
CDR3 protein: CASSTSTGYQETQYF

D gene: TRBD1
J gene: TRBJ1-4
clone size: .
V gene: TRBV20-1
CDR3 DNA: TGCAGTGCCAAACCGACAGGGCGGGATGAAAAACTGTTTTTT
CDR3 protein: CSAKPTGRDEKLFF

D gene: .
J gene: TRBJ1-6
clone size: .
V gene: TRBV2
CDR3 DNA: TGTGCCAGCAGCCGGGACACTAATTCACCCCTCCACTTT
CDR3 protein: CASSRDTNSPLHF

D gene: .
J gene: TRBJ2-3
clone size: .
V gene: TRBV20-1
CDR3 DNA: TGCAGTGGCGGTACAGGGTATCCAGATACGCAGTATTTT
CDR3 protein: CSGGTGYPDTQYF

D gene: .
J gene: TRBJ1-2
clone size: .
V gene: TRBV7-8
CDR3 DNA: TGTGCCAGCAGCGTAGGAGGGCTGGGAGGCTACACCTTC
CDR3 protein: CASSVGGLGGYTF

D gene: TRBD2
J gene: TRBJ2-7
clone size: .
V gene: TRBV12-3/TRBV12-4
CDR3 DNA: TGTGCCAGCAGAAAGGGACTAGCGGGAGAAAGTGAGCAGTACTTC
CDR3 protein: CASRKGLAGESEQYF

D gene: .
J gene: TRBJ1-2
clone size: many
V gene: TRBV28
CDR3 DNA: TGTGCCAGCAGAAGTACAGGGAGGGATGGCTACACCTTC
CDR3 protein: CASRSTGRDGYTF

D gene: TRBD1
J gene: TRBJ2-4
clone size: .
V gene: TRBV9
CDR3 DNA: TGTGCCAGCAGCGTATCCGGACAGGGGGAAAACATTCAGTACTTC
CDR3 protein: CASSVSGQGENIQYF

D gene: .
J gene: TRBJ2-1
clone size: .
V gene: TRBV4-1
CDR3 DNA: TGCGCCAGCAGCCAAGGAGGGAGCAATGAGCAGTTCTTC
CDR3 protein: CASSQGGSNEQFF

D gene: .
J gene: TRBJ2-3
clone size: once
V gene: TRBV14
CDR3 DNA: TGTGCCAGCAGCTCTTTTCAGGGACGCTCTACGCAGTATTTT
CDR3 protein: CASSSFQGRSTQYF

D gene: TRBD2
J gene: TRBJ2-5
clone size: .
V gene: TRBV13
CDR3 DNA: TGTGCCAGCAGCCGTCGGGGGGTCGACGAGACCCAGTACTTC
CDR3 protein: CASSRRGVDETQYF

D gene: .
J gene: TRBJ1-1
clone size: .
V gene: TRBV7-2
CDR3 DNA: TGTGCCAGCAGCTTGGGGATGAACAAAGCTTTCTTT
CDR3 protein: CASSLGMNKAFF

D gene: TRBD2
J gene: TRBJ2-5
clone size: many
V gene: TRBV4-2
CDR3 DNA: TGTGCCAGCAGCCAAGAAGGACTAGCGGGGAGTCGGACCCAGTACTTC
CDR3 protein: CASSQEGLAGSRTQYF

D gene: .
J gene: TRBJ2-7
clone size: .
V gene: TRBV28
CDR3 DNA: TGTGCCAGCAGTTTTTCTCTCACGGGACCCACCTCCTACGAGCAGTACTTC
CDR3 protein: CASSFSLTGPTSYEQYF

D gene: .
J gene: TRBJ2-7
clone size: few
V gene: TRBV5-1
CDR3 DNA: TGCGCCAGCAGCCCTCCGACCTATTCCCACGAGCAGTACTTC
CDR3 protein: CASSPPTYSHEQYF

D gene: .
J gene: TRBJ2-1
clone size: .
V gene: TRBV4-1
CDR3 DNA: TGCGCCAGCAGCCAAGTCCGGCGGGACTACAATGAGCAGTTCTTC
CDR3 protein: CASSQVRRDYNEQFF

D gene: .
J gene: TRBJ2-1
clone size: .
V gene: TRBV4-1
CDR3 DNA: TGCGCCAGCAGCCTGGAGCTAGCGAGCTACAATGAGCAGTTCTTC
CDR3 protein: CASSLELASYNEQFF

D gene: TRBD2
J gene: TRBJ2-1
clone size: .
V gene: TRBV29-1
CDR3 DNA: TGCAGCGTCCAAGGAGGCGGGGGGTCCTACAATGAGCAGTTCTTC
CDR3 protein: CSVQGGGGSYNEQFF

D gene: TRBD2
J gene: TRBJ2-3
clone size: many
V gene: TRBV19
CDR3 DNA: TGTGCCAGTAGTAACCCAGGGAGGGTTGGTGCAGATACGCAGTATTTT
CDR3 protein: CASSNPGRVGADTQYF

D gene: .
J gene: TRBJ1-4
clone size: few
V gene: TRBV7-8
CDR3 DNA: TGTGCCAGCAGCGCGTCTGCCCTTGAAAAACTGTTTTTT
CDR3 protein: CASSASALEKLFF

D gene: .
J gene: TRBJ2-7
clone size: once
V gene: TRBV20-1
CDR3 DNA: TGCAGTGCTGTCCTCACCGGGACACCGAACGAGCAGTACTTC
CDR3 protein: CSAVLTGTPNEQYF

D gene: TRBD2
J gene: TRBJ2-7
clone size: .
V gene: TRBV9
CDR3 DNA: TGTGCCAGCAGCGTAGTTGCGGGAGGGTGGAATGAGCAGTACTTC
CDR3 protein: CASSVVAGGWNEQYF